This T cell receptor beta chain was retrieved from a study of cytomegalovirus exposure and HLA in healthy donors. With regard to this clone: Its antigen remains unidentified.

Notes on the study in general: 87-base-pair reads could not separate some V segments, including TRBV6-2 and TRBV6-3.

The primer mix had 60 Vbeta and 13 Jbeta primers. This table comes from immunoSEQ multiplex PCR, and its TCRdb copy is limited to in-frame clones, with some not included. The sample holds some 100,000 clones; around 76% are singletons and the top ten take approximately 3.6%. The CDR3 contains 14 residues. V shed 4 bases, J shed 3 bases, and the junction held 4 bases outside the gene matches. CDR1 is SGDLS, CDR2 YYNGEE, per germline. The origin of this receptor is a woman aged 50 to 65 in good health and CMV-seropositive. The source material was PBMCs. This chain joins TRBV9 and TRBJ1-1; TRBD1 matches 9 bases. The CDR3 is CASSTRDRDTEAFF. The CDR3 DNA is TGTGCCAGCAGCACCCGGGACAGGGACACTGAAGCTTTCTTT.